A single T cell receptor (beta chain) is shown here with its context. Its cognate antigen is unknown. This specimen comes from a study of cytomegalovirus exposure and HLA in healthy donors. Findings and caveats of the study: A highly shared variant cluster was judged a likely technical artifact. Confirmation in vitro established that a few CMV-associated chains were specific for CMV antigens. As a later analysis revealed, the rate of TCR association differed by HLA locus, with DRB1 most and HLA-C fewest.

A multiplex PCR was run with 60 Vbeta primers and 13 Jbeta primers. As originally analysed: The count from a later analysis was about 80 million unique TCR beta chains, 9.5 million to 13 million of them shared. TCRdb's table, derived via immunoSEQ multiplex PCR, lists solely in-frame clones and lacks some. The V and J calls and clone size come from that table; D and trimming were worked out from the DNA. The repertoire holds fewer than 200,000 clones, with just over 70% as singletons. V lost 1 base to trimming and J lost 7 bases; unmatched junction nucleotides: 9. This CDR3 comprises 15 residues. Per the germline V gene, CDR1 is GTSNPN and CDR2 is SVGIG (reference sequence).

Input material: PBMCs. The chain combines TRBV30 with TRBJ1-4; TRBD1 matches 7 bases. The receptor comes from a human donor in good health. The CDR3 here is CAWSGQGIPTEKLFF. In DNA form, the CDR3 reads TGTGCCTGGAGTGGACAGGGAATACCTACTGAAAAACTGTTTTTT.